The T cell receptor beta chain under discussion was sequenced for a study of OX40 agonist ivuxolimab in advanced cancers. Whole-study context: Recorded diagnoses for dose-escalation patients were hepatocellular carcinoma, melanoma, renal cell or head and neck cancer.

Between the trimmed V and J ends, which lost 4 bases and 1 base, there was a span of 10 bases. In germline, CDR1 is MGHRA, CDR2 YSYEKL. This CDR3 is built from 14 residues. Sequenced by immunoSEQ multiplex PCR; TCRdb stores in-frame clones only, minus some. Seen here are 98,000 or so clones, less than 95% observed once, and the top ten hold less than 0.2%. As concerns this clone: What it binds is unknown.

Overall study results and limits: In CD8+ T cells, expanded clones were on average more numerous than in CD4+. The authors also found low normalized T-cell clonal expansion in some nonresponders. Blood T cells, both CD4+ and CD8+, expanded clonally by week 6 at 0.1 to 3.0 mg/kg.

The TCR originated in an adult with an advanced solid tumor such as melanoma, head and neck, liver or kidney cancer. The rearrangement uses TRBV4-1 and TRBJ2-5, with D hard to call. This sample comprised CD4+ or CD8+ T cells sorted from blood, obtained in a trial of the OX40 agonist ivuxolimab. CDR3 DNA sequence: TGCGCCAGCAGCCCCACGACACCCCAAGAGACCCAGTACTTC. As protein: CASSPTTPQETQYF.